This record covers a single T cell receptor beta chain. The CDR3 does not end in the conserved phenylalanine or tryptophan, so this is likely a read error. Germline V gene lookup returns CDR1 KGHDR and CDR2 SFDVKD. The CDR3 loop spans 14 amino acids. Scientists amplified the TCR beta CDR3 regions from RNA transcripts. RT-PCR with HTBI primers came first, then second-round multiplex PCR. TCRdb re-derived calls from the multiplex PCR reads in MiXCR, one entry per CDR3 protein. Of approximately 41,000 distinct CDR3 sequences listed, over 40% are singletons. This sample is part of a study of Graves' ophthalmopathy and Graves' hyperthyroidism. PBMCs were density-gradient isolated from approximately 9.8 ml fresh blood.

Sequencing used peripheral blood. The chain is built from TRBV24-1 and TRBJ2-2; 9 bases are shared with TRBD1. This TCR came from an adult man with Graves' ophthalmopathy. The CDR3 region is CATSGTGKTGVLFI. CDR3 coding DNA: TGTGCCACCTCCGGGACAGGGAAGACCGGGGTGCTGTTTATT.